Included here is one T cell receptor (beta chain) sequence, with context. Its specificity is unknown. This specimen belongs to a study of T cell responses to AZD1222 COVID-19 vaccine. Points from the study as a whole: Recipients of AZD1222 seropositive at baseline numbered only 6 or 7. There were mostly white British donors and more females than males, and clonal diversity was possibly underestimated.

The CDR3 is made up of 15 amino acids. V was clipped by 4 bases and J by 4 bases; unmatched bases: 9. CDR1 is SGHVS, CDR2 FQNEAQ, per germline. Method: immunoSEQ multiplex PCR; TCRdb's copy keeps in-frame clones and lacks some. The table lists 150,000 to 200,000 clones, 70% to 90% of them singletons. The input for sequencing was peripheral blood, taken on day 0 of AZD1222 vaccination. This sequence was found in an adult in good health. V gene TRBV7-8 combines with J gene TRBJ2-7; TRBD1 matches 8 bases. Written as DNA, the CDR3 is TGTGCCAGCAGCTCCATCAGGGGGCGAGTATACGAGCAGTACTTC. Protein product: CASSSIRGRVYEQYF.